This T cell receptor (beta chain) was documented in a study of cytomegalovirus exposure and HLA in healthy donors. The assay was immunoSEQ multiplex PCR, and TCRdb's table has in-frame clones only and misses some. This table has roughly 260,000 clones, about 90% appearing once. Regarding the study as a whole: Reports described diagnosis of cytomegalovirus status by the classifier as highly specific and sensitive.

In regard to this clone: Its antigen is not identified.

The CDR3 totals 15 residues. The rearrangement joins TRBV1 to TRBJ2-2; the tabulated D call, TRBD2, remains unverified against the DNA. TRBV1 is a pseudogene. This sequence originates from a woman between 18 and 29 years old in good health and CMV-seronegative. The sequenced sample was PBMCs. The CDR3 loop reads CTSSQCGGAKGELFF. The CDR3 DNA reads TGCACCAGCAGCCAATGCGGGGGGGCAAAAGGGGAGCTGTTTTTT.